This T cell receptor beta chain comes out of a study of cytomegalovirus exposure and HLA in healthy donors. Study-level findings and limits: Across donors, most TCRs were seen rarely, yet some public ones were widespread. Most TCR beta V segments were productive about 87% or about 30% of the time in an earlier analysis. Later work showed greater clonal expansion in HLA-associated TCR beta chains than in equally common others.

Use of 60 Vbeta and 13 Jbeta primers characterized the PCR. Method: immunoSEQ multiplex PCR; TCRdb's copy keeps in-frame clones and lacks some. The sample holds more than 95,000 clones, about four fifths seen once. The trim removed 5 bases at V and 7 bases at J, leaving 6 bases unmatched. In germline, CDR1 is MNHEY, CDR2 SMNVEV (reference sequence). This CDR3 is built from 14 residues. This clone has a single count. The antigen is unknown. The gene calls are TRBV27 and TRBJ1-5, with 9 bases identical to TRBD1. The clonotype was recovered from a man aged 35-49 years in good health and CMV-seronegative. The sequencing input was PBMCs. The CDR3 nucleotides are TGTGCCAGCAGTCCAGACAGGGGGGGGCAGCCCCAGCATTTT. It codes for CASSPDRGGQPQHF.